One sample yielded the 32 T cell receptor beta chains listed below, sequenced in a study of cytomegalovirus exposure and HLA in healthy donors. It was with 60 Vbeta and 13 Jbeta primers that the PCR ran. Data came from immunoSEQ multiplex PCR; TCRdb stores just in-frame clones and leaves some out. The profile covers over 250,000 clones, with roughly 88% appearing a single time and around 4% taken by the ten largest. Material for sequencing was PBMCs. The receptors originated from a man aged 40-49 years in good health and CMV-seropositive.

The chain uses TRBV29-1 and TRBJ2-7; D perhaps matches TRBD2 (6 bases). V lost 6 bases and J lost 0, with 15 bases in between. The CDR3 has 14 amino acids. Per germline, CDR1 SQVTM and CDR2 ANQGSEA. Written as DNA, the CDR3 is TGCAGCGTGCGGCTGGGACTGCACTCCTACGAGCAGTACTTC. Amino acids: CSVRLGLHSYEQYF.

This chain uses TRBV5-1 with TRBJ2-5; possible D gene TRBD1, 6 bases. V was clipped by 1 base and J by 5 bases, with 12 bases between them. Per the germline V gene, CDR1 is SGHRS and CDR2 is YFSETQ. The CDR3 has 14 amino acids. Written as DNA, the CDR3 is TGCGCCAGCAGCTTGTCAGGGGTGGTGGAGACCCAGTACTTC. It specifies CASSLSGVVETQYF. Drawing the rest from reference TRBV5-1 and TRBJ2-5, the complete variable domain is KAGVTQTPRYLIKTRGQQVTLSCSPISGHRSVSWYQQTPGQGLQFLFEYFSETQRNKGNFPGRFSGRQFSNSRSEMNVSTLELGDSALYLCASSLSGVVETQYFGPGTRLLVL.

The V call is TRBV6-5, the J call TRBJ1-4; 7 bases match TRBD1. CDR3 size: 15 residues. V gave up 2 bases and J gave up 7 bases; unmatched junction bases: 7. Germline CDR1 MNHEY, CDR2 SVGAGI. The DNA for the CDR3 is TGTGCCAGCAGTTACCGGCAGGGGGGAATTGAAAAACTGTTTTTT. Its protein is CASSYRQGGIEKLFF.

The rearrangement links TRBV21-1 to TRBJ1-4. TRBV21-1 is assigned pseudogene status. There are 19 residues in the CDR3. CDR3 bases: TGTGCCAGCGGAGGTCCGAAAGTAAAAGGGAGCTCCGCTAATGAAAAACTGTTTTTT. Its protein is CASGGPKVKGSSANEKLFF.

The chain couples TRBV5-4 to TRBJ2-1; weak D call: TRBD2 (6 bases). CDR3 size: 15 residues. CDR1 SGHNT and CDR2 YYREEE come from the germline V gene (reference sequence). Trimming cost V 4 bases and J 7 bases, with 18 bases left between them. Written as DNA, the CDR3 is TGTGCCAGCAGCCTAAGCGGAAGCCGGGGGAATGAGCAGTTCTTC. Encoded protein: CASSLSGSRGNEQFF.

J is TRBJ2-7 and V is TRBV2; possible D gene TRBD1, 5 bases. The CDR3 has 14 amino acids. Germline lookup yields CDR1 SNHLY and CDR2 FYNNEI. V gave up 2 bases and J gave up 6 bases, with 14 bases separating them. CDR3 DNA sequence: TGTGCCAGCAGTGAACCAGGGATCCGTGGCGAGCAGTACTTC. Translation gives CASSEPGIRGEQYF.

In its sample, this clone was seen once. This sequence joins TRBV4-2 and TRBJ1-2; D is unresolved. Germline V gene lookup returns CDR1 LGHNA and CDR2 YNFKEQ. The CDR3 loop spans 12 amino acids. V was clipped by 0 bases and J by 4 bases, with 3 bases between them. The CDR3 DNA is TGTGCCAGCAGCCAAGAAGCCTATGGCTACACCTTC. Translated: CASSQEAYGYTF.

The genes are TRBV28 and TRBJ1-2, with D perhaps TRBD1 (6 bases). V lost 6 bases and J lost 4, with 15 bases in between. CDR1 is MDHEN and CDR2 is SYDVKM in the germline V gene. The CDR3 consists of 14 residues. The CDR3: CASSLRDIGYGYTF. The CDR3 coding sequence is TGTGCCAGCAGCCTACGGGACATAGGCTATGGCTACACCTTC.

The V call is TRBV4-1, the J call TRBJ2-5, with TRBD2 matching over 11 bases. Germline V gene sequence: CDR1 MGHRA, CDR2 YSYEKL. There are 15 residues in the CDR3. Trimming at V came to 2 bases and at J to 4 bases, leaving 3 bases not matched to a gene. Here the CDR3 reads CASSQTSGRVETQYF. Here the CDR3 DNA reads TGCGCCAGCAGCCAAACTAGCGGGAGAGTAGAGACCCAGTACTTC.

The rearrangement uses TRBV18 and TRBJ2-5; 7 bases match TRBD1. In germline, CDR1 is KGHSH, CDR2 LQKENI. The CDR3 has 15 amino acids. Trimming took 3 bases from V and 1 from J; bases not matched to a gene: 5. The CDR3 DNA reads as TGTGCCAGCTCACCGCCAGGGACAGTCCAAGAGACCCAGTACTTC. Protein: CASSPPGTVQETQYF.

V gene TRBV9 combines with J gene TRBJ2-1; no firm D call. The V and J ends lost 7 bases and 0 bases respectively, with 11 bases between them. The CDR3 totals 14 residues. Germline V gene sequence: CDR1 SGDLS, CDR2 YYNGEE. The CDR3 is CASGQRSSYNEQFF. The CDR3, as DNA: TGTGCCAGCGGTCAGCGTAGCTCCTACAATGAGCAGTTCTTC.

The chain has TRBV19 and TRBJ2-7; TRBD2 aligns across 8 bases. Unmatched junction bases numbered 15, after V lost 6 bases and J lost 5 bases. Per germline, CDR1 LNHDA and CDR2 SQIVND (reference sequence). The CDR3 has 16 residues. The CDR3, as DNA: TGTGCCAGTAGCCCCAATGCGGCTAGCGGGCTGAACGAGCAGTACTTC. This translates into CASSPNAASGLNEQYF.

The chain uses TRBV18 and TRBJ2-3; D unclear. This CDR3 has 13 amino acids. Trimming took 6 bases from V and 3 from J, leaving 10 bases between them. The V gene's germline CDR1 is KGHSH and CDR2 LQKENI. Here the CDR3 DNA reads TGTGCCAGCTCCCCGACTTGGACAGATACGCAGTATTTT. It encodes CASSPTWTDTQYF.

The rearrangement uses TRBV27 and TRBJ2-1; 9 bases fit TRBD2. Trimming removed 2 bases from V and 0 bases from J; junction bases left unmatched: 8. Germline V lookup: CDR1 MNHEY, CDR2 SMNVEV (reference sequence). This CDR3 comprises 18 residues. DNA of the CDR3: TGTGCCAGCAGTTTACGGACTAGCGTGAGCAGCTCCTACAATGAGCAGTTCTTC. It codes for CASSLRTSVSSSYNEQFF.

The chain couples TRBV28 to TRBJ2-5; the match to TRBD2 covers 10 bases. There are 15 residues in the CDR3. After removal of 7 bases from V and 4 bases from J, the junction contained 9 bases not matched to a gene. From germline, CDR1 is MDHEN and CDR2 SYDVKM. This chain's CDR3 is CASTGLAAVGETQYF. The CDR3 DNA is TGTGCCAGCACAGGACTAGCGGCAGTTGGAGAGACCCAGTACTTC. Filled out from reference TRBV28 and TRBJ2-5, the complete variable domain reads DVKVTQSSRYLVKRTGEKVFLECVQDMDHENMFWYRQDPGLGLRLIYFSYDVKMKEKGDIPEGYSVSREKKERFSLILESASTNQTSMYLCASTGLAAVGETQYFGPGTRLLVL.

V and J are TRBV2 and TRBJ2-7; no reliable D call. V lost 2 bases and J lost 5, with 13 bases in between. The CDR3 runs to 14 residues. CDR1 is SNHLY and CDR2 is FYNNEI in the germline V gene. The CDR3 reads CASSELARNNEQYF. The CDR3 DNA reads as TGTGCCAGCAGTGAACTGGCCAGGAATAACGAGCAGTACTTC.

The J gene is TRBJ2-3, the V gene TRBV19; 11 positions agree with TRBD2. The CDR3 is 16 amino acids. Unmatched junction bases numbered 9, after V lost 3 bases and J lost 7 bases. In germline, CDR1 is LNHDA, CDR2 SQIVND (reference sequence). CDR3 bases: TGTGCCAGTAGTATTAGACTAGCGGGACTTGCTAATACGCAGTATTTT. Translating gives CASSIRLAGLANTQYF.

In the case of this clone: One junction end does not reproduce the germline sequence, and a read error may be involved. The chain uses TRBV28 and TRBJ2-7; no definite D call. There are 11 residues in the CDR3. Germline V gives CDR1 MDHEN, CDR2 SYDVKM. CDR3 residues: CASSFAAWLDF. The CDR3 DNA reads as TGTGCCAGCAGTTTCGCCGCCTGGCTGGACTTC.

V is TRBV6-5 and J is TRBJ2-1, with D possibly TRBD1 on 6 matching bases. Per the germline V gene, CDR1 is MNHEY and CDR2 is SVGAGI. V gave up 5 bases and J gave up 6 bases, with 14 bases separating them. The CDR3 length is 14 residues. CDR3 bases: TGTGCCAGCAGTCCGCCGACAGGTCTCAATGAGCAGTTCTTC. Its protein product is CASSPPTGLNEQFF.

The rearrangement joins TRBV4-3 to TRBJ1-2; D perhaps matches TRBD1 (5 bases). V was cut by 3 bases and J by 4 bases, with 18 bases left in between. This CDR3 spans 16 amino acids. CDR1 is LGHNA, CDR2 YSLEER, per germline. The CDR3: CASSQALISTVYGYTF. CDR3 DNA sequence: TGCGCCAGCAGCCAGGCCCTGATTTCGACAGTCTATGGCTACACCTTC.

This clone was picked up a small number of times. The V gene is TRBV5-6, the J gene TRBJ2-7, with D possibly being TRBD2 (5 bases). The CDR3 runs 12 residues. Trimming removed 2 bases from V and 4 bases from J, with 7 bases in between. Germline V gives CDR1 SGHDT, CDR2 YYEEEE. The CDR3 sequence: CASSLVAYEQYF. The DNA for the CDR3 is TGTGCCAGCAGCTTAGTAGCGTACGAGCAGTACTTC.

The V and J genes are TRBV25-1 and TRBJ1-4; 8 nucleotides match TRBD1. The germline V gene encodes CDR1 MGHDK and CDR2 SYGVNS. CDR3 size: 13 residues. J was trimmed by 8 bases and V by 4 bases; bases with no gene match: 3. The CDR3 sequence: CASSGTGYEKLFF. The CDR3 region has the DNA TGTGCCAGCAGTGGGACAGGGTACGAAAAACTGTTTTTT.

This chain links TRBV9 with TRBJ2-7, with TRBD1 identical over 10 bases. Germline values: CDR1 SGDLS, CDR2 YYNGEE. The CDR3 runs to 14 residues. The ends lost 0 bases at V and 6 bases at J; junction bases unmatched: 3. CDR3 DNA: TGTGCCAGCAGCGTAGCGGGACAGGGGCTCGAGCAGTACTTC. Its protein product is CASSVAGQGLEQYF.

Notes on this clone: A read error may produce the germline difference seen at one junction end. The CDR3 nucleotides are TGTTCCAGCAGCCCCAGGGGTTTAGGAAACACCATATATTTT. Translated, it gives CSSSPRGLGNTIYF. The chain joins TRBV7-9 to TRBJ1-3; perhaps TRBD1 as D (6 bases). Per germline, CDR1 SEHNR and CDR2 FQNEAQ (reference sequence). This CDR3 has 14 residues.

The chain combines TRBV27 with TRBJ1-4, with TRBD1 matching over 9 bases. Per germline, CDR1 MNHEY and CDR2 SMNVEV (reference sequence). V lost 1 base and J lost 2; bases outside the gene matches: 2. This CDR3 comprises 16 residues. In nucleotides, the CDR3 is TGTGCCAGCAGTTTATACGGGACAGGGACTAATGAAAAACTGTTTTTT. Its translation: CASSLYGTGTNEKLFF.

This sequence joins TRBV5-4 and TRBJ1-4, with TRBD1 matching 10 bases. Germline values: CDR1 SGHNT, CDR2 YYREEE (reference sequence). V was pared by 4 bases and J by 8 bases, with 11 bases of the junction left unmatched. The CDR3 sequence is 16 residues long. The CDR3 loop reads CASSAAIGTGAEKLFF. The CDR3, as DNA: TGTGCCAGCAGCGCTGCGATAGGGACAGGGGCGGAAAAACTGTTTTTT. The full variable domain, in which reference TRBV5-4 and TRBJ1-4 provide the parts outside the CDR3, is ETGVTQSPTHLIKTRGQQVTLRCSSQSGHNTVSWYQQALGQGPQFIFQYYREEENGRGNFPPRFSGLQFPNYSSELNVNALELDDSALYLCASSAAIGTGAEKLFFGSGTQLSVL.

This chain connects TRBV7-6 to TRBJ2-5; TRBD1 might be the D (6 bases). The closer fit of TRBJ2-7 to the DNA end suggests the J call may be wrong. CDR1 is SGHVS, CDR2 FNYEAQ, per germline. This CDR3 is built from 16 residues. CDR3 amino acids: CASSLSGYRAPYEQYF. CDR3 DNA: TGTGCCAGCAGCTTAAGTGGGTACAGGGCCCCCTACGAGCAGTACTTC.

The V and J genes are TRBV5-4 and TRBJ1-1; 9 nucleotides agree with TRBD1. Germline V gene sequence: CDR1 SGHNT, CDR2 YYREEE (reference sequence). The CDR3 has 14 residues. V shed 4 bases, J shed 6 bases, and the junction held 7 bases outside the gene matches. CDR3 region: CASSPDRGDSEAFF. The CDR3 nucleotides are TGTGCCAGCAGCCCGGACAGGGGAGATTCTGAAGCTTTCTTT. The complete variable domain, with remaining parts taken from reference TRBV5-4 and TRBJ1-1, reads ETGVTQSPTHLIKTRGQQVTLRCSSQSGHNTVSWYQQALGQGPQFIFQYYREEENGRGNFPPRFSGLQFPNYSSELNVNALELDDSALYLCASSPDRGDSEAFFGQGTRLTVV.

V and J are TRBV18 and TRBJ2-3, with 11 bases that match TRBD2. Germline V CDR1 and CDR2: KGHSH, LQKENI. This CDR3 contains 16 residues. With 3 bases clipped from V and 0 bases from J, the junction kept 2 bases outside the gene matches. The CDR3 region has the DNA TGTGCCAGCTCACCGACTAGCGGGACTAGCACAGATACGCAGTATTTT. Protein: CASSPTSGTSTDTQYF. Together with reference TRBV18 and TRBJ2-3, the CDR3 gives the full variable domain: NAGVMQNPRHLVRRRGQEARLRCSPMKGHSHVYWYRQLPEEGLKFMVYLQKENIIDESGMPKERFSAEFPKEGPSILRIQQVVRGDSAAYFCASSPTSGTSTDTQYFGPGTRLTVL.

The DNA of the CDR3 is TGTGCCAGCAGTTCCCCCGGGACAGGACTCCAGCTCTATGGCTACACCTTC. Protein: CASSSPGTGLQLYGYTF. The V call is TRBV28, the J call TRBJ1-2; 8 bases match TRBD1. The length of the CDR3 is 17 residues. The germline V gene encodes CDR1 MDHEN and CDR2 SYDVKM. J was trimmed by 4 bases and V by 4 bases; bases with no gene match: 14.

This chain joins TRBV19 and TRBJ2-1, with 10 bases identical to TRBD2. The germline CDR1 and CDR2 sequences are LNHDA and SQIVND (reference sequence). CDR3 length: 15 amino acids. V dropped 6 bases and J dropped 4; count of bases not matched to a gene: 6. The CDR3 region has the DNA TGTGCCAGTAGCACCACGACTAGCGGGTACAATGAGCAGTTCTTC. Translated, it gives CASSTTTSGYNEQFF.

The chain links TRBV27 to TRBJ2-7, with TRBD1 matching over 9 bases. V was pared by 8 bases and J by 2 bases, with 7 bases of the junction left unmatched. The germline V gene has CDR1 MNHEY and CDR2 SMNVEV (reference sequence). This CDR3 comprises 14 residues. CDR3 residues: CASRPGQGPYEQYF. CDR3 coding DNA: TGTGCCAGCCGGCCGGGACAGGGTCCCTACGAGCAGTACTTC.